This T cell receptor beta chain comes out of a study of blood T cell repertoires in COVID-19. Clones were read by immunoSEQ multiplex PCR, and TCRdb kept only the in-frame ones, dropping some. This table has 250,000 to 300,000 clones, 75% to 90% appearing once. V gave up 5 bases and J gave up 5 bases; unmatched junction bases: 16. The germline V gene encodes CDR1 LNHDA and CDR2 SQIVND (reference sequence). The CDR3 loop spans 18 amino acids. The sequenced sample consisted of peripheral blood. The chain combines TRBV19 with TRBJ2-5; 11 bases map to TRBD2. The source of this sequence is a woman aged 70-85 years with acute or convalescent COVID-19. CDR3 protein: CASSPHVSSGGADETQYF. DNA for the CDR3: TGTGCCAGTAGTCCCCATGTTAGTAGCGGGGGGGCTGATGAGACCCAGTACTTC.